Presented here are 3 T cell receptor beta chains from one specimen sequenced in a study of blood T cells in healthy people across ages (dated by TCRdb to between 2014 and 2017). The receptor library was made with 5' RACE. The instrument was an Illumina HiSeq 2500. A second PCR of about 6 to 11 cycles was performed with a sample-barcoded 5' primer and a J-beta primer mix. The raw public data were reprocessed by TCRdb itself: fastp quality trimming at Q25, MiXCR clonotype calling, in-frame beta chains only. Rows matching on CDR3 protein sequence are summarized as one entry with the most common DNA and genes. For this sample there are 1.4 million or so distinct CDR3 sequences; roughly 43% appear just once. In total, the top ten clones hold more than 4% of the sample. The sequenced sample consisted of blood. Receptors were obtained from a woman under 30 in good health.

This clonotype came up a few times. V is TRBV30 and J is TRBJ2-1, with a tentative D call TRBD1 (6 bases). V was cut by 0 bases and J by 2 bases, with 8 bases left in between. CDR1 and CDR2 (germline): GTSNPN, SVGIG (reference sequence). The CDR3 spans 14 residues. The CDR3 loop reads CAWSVGQAYNEQFF. The DNA for the CDR3 is TGTGCCTGGAGTGTGGGACAAGCCTACAATGAGCAGTTCTTC.

The rearrangement links TRBV7-9 to TRBJ1-2; 8 bases are a match to TRBD1. The CDR3 spans 14 residues. V shed 5 bases and J 2 bases; nucleotides not matched to a gene: 4. The germline V gene encodes CDR1 SEHNR and CDR2 FQNEAQ (reference sequence). The CDR3 DNA reads TGTGCCAGCAGCAACAGGACAGGGAACTATGGCTACACCTTC. This translates into CASSNRTGNYGYTF.

This chain connects TRBV7-2 to TRBJ2-1, with D possibly being TRBD1 (5 bases). Germline V CDR1 and CDR2: SGHTA, FQGNSA. The ends were cut back, 5 bases at V and 6 bases at J, with 26 bases in the middle. The CDR3 length is 18 residues. The CDR3 sequence: CASSTQLQGINYFNEQFF. CDR3 DNA sequence: TGTGCCAGCAGCACACAGCTTCAGGGAATTAACTATTTCAATGAGCAGTTCTTC.